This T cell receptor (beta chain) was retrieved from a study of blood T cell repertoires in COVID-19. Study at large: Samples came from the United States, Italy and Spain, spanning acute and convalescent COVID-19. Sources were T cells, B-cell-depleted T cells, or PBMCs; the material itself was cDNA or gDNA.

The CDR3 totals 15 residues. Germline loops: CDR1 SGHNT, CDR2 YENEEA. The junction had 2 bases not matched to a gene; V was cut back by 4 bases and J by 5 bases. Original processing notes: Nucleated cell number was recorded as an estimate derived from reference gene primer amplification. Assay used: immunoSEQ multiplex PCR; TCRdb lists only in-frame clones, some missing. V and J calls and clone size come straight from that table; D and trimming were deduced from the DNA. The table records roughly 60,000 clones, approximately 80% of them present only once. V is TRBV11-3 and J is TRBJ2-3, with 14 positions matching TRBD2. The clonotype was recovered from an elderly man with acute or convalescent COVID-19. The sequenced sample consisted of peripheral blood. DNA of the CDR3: TGTGCCAGCAGCTCGACTAGCGGGGGGGAAGATACGCAGTATTTT. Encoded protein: CASSSTSGGEDTQYF.